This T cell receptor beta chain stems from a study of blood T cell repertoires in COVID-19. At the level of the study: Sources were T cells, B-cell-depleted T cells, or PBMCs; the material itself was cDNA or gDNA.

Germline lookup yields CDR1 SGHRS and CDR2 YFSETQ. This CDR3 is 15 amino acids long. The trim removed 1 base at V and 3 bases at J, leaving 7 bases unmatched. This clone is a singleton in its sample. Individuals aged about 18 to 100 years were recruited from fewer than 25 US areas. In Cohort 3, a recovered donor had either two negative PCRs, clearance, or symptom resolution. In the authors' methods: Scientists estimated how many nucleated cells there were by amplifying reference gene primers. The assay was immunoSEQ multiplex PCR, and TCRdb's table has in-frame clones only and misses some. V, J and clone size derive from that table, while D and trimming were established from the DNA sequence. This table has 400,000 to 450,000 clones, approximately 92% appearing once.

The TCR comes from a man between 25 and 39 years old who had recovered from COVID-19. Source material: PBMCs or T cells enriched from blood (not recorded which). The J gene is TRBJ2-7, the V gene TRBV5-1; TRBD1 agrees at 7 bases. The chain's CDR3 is CASSLYGTASYEQYF. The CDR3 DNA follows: TGCGCCAGCAGCTTGTACGGGACAGCCAGCTACGAGCAGTACTTC.